Each of the 12 T cell receptor beta chains below was sequenced from the same sample in a study of T cell responses to AZD1222 COVID-19 vaccine. Only in-frame clones appear in the TCRdb table, and some are missing; sequencing was by immunoSEQ multiplex PCR. This table has around 270,000 clones, approximately 94% appearing once. Material: peripheral blood, obtained 28 days after the second AZD1222 dose. The origin of the receptors is an adult who received the AZD1222 COVID-19 vaccine.

The chain carries TRBV28 and TRBJ1-5; no firm D call. CDR3 length equals 15 residues. Germline lookup yields CDR1 MDHEN and CDR2 SYDVKM. Trimming took off 6 bases at V and 5 bases at J, with 17 bases between the two ends. The CDR3 loop is CASSKPGRVDQPQHF. The CDR3 coding sequence is TGTGCCAGCAGCAAACCCGGGAGGGTCGATCAGCCCCAGCATTTT.

This clone came up once. The chain carries TRBV7-2 and TRBJ1-5; 11 nucleotides align to TRBD1. Losses at the gene ends were 1 base for V and 6 bases for J; bases not matched to a gene: 8. There are 17 residues in the CDR3. CDR1 and CDR2 from the germline V gene are SGHTA and FQGNSA. This chain's CDR3 is CASSLGTDRGHRQPQHF. CDR3 DNA sequence: TGTGCCAGCAGCTTAGGGACGGACAGGGGGCATCGTCAGCCCCAGCATTTT. The whole variable domain, filled in from reference TRBV7-2 and TRBJ1-5, reads GAGVSQSPSNKVTEKGKDVELRCDPISGHTALYWYRQSLGQGLEFLIYFQGNSAPDKSGLPSDRFSAERTGGSVSTLTIQRTQQEDSAVYLCASSLGTDRGHRQPQHFGDGTRLSIL.

This chain uses TRBV11-3 with TRBJ2-5, with 10 bases identical to TRBD1. From germline, CDR1 is SGHNT and CDR2 YENEEA. The CDR3 length is 14 residues. V was clipped by 4 bases and J by 5 bases; unmatched bases: 4. CDR3 nucleotide sequence: TGTGCCAGCAGCTCCCGACAGGGGGCCGAGACCCAGTACTTC. Its translation is CASSSRQGAETQYF.

The V and J genes are TRBV7-8 and TRBJ1-5; TRBD1 aligns across 8 bases. From germline, CDR1 is SGHVS and CDR2 FQNEAQ. The CDR3 is 14 residues long. Trimming removed 5 bases from V and 6 bases from J; junction bases left unmatched: 6. The CDR3 here is CASSHRGNVQPQHF. In DNA, the CDR3 is TGTGCCAGCAGCCACAGGGGGAACGTTCAGCCCCAGCATTTT.

The chain combines TRBV28 with TRBJ2-7, with D maybe TRBD1 (5 bases). This CDR3 has 14 amino acids. Deletions cut 6 bases from V and 2 bases from J, with 14 bases between. Looked up from germline, CDR1 is MDHEN and CDR2 is SYDVKM. Written as DNA, the CDR3 is TGTGCCAGCAGGCCCAGGGTCACAACCTACGAGCAGTACTTC. It is translated as CASRPRVTTYEQYF.

The chain uses TRBV2 and TRBJ1-6, with D possibly being TRBD1 (5 bases). Deletions cut 6 bases from V and 8 bases from J, with 8 bases between. The CDR3 is 12 amino acids. Per germline, CDR1 SNHLY and CDR2 FYNNEI. CDR3: CASSAGYSPLHF. Written as DNA, the CDR3 is TGTGCCAGCAGCGCAGGGTATTCACCCCTCCACTTT.

The chain carries TRBV18 and TRBJ1-6; 7 bases are a match to TRBD1. The CDR3 length is 16 residues. CDR1 is KGHSH and CDR2 is LQKENI in the germline V gene. Germline trimming cut 2 bases from V and 7 bases from J; bases unmatched to any gene: 8. The CDR3 loop is CASSPRQIGGNSPLHF. For the CDR3, the DNA is TGTGCCAGCTCACCAAGGCAAATAGGGGGCAATTCACCCCTCCACTTT.

The rearrangement links TRBV2 to TRBJ2-7, with 10 bases lining up with TRBD2. CDR3 length: 15 amino acids. V gave up 6 bases and J gave up 3 bases; unmatched junction bases: 8. Germline CDR1 reads SNHLY; CDR2 reads FYNNEI. The CDR3 here is CASSLSGGIDYEQYF. The CDR3 bases are TGTGCCAGCAGCCTTAGCGGGGGGATTGACTACGAGCAGTACTTC.

V is TRBV28 and J is TRBJ2-1; maybe TRBD2 (6 bases). Germline V gene lookup returns CDR1 MDHEN and CDR2 SYDVKM. The length of the CDR3 is 15 residues. V shed 7 bases and J shed 4 bases, with 17 bases lying between them. CDR3 DNA sequence: TGTGCCAGCATGCGGAGGGGAGATCTGTACAATGAGCAGTTCTTC. This translates into CASMRRGDLYNEQFF.

V gene TRBV5-1 combines with J gene TRBJ2-5; D is possibly TRBD1 (5 bases). V dropped 1 base and J dropped 4 bases, with 11 bases sitting between them. Germline assignment: CDR1 SGHRS and CDR2 YFSETQ. The CDR3 runs to 14 residues. Written as DNA, the CDR3 is TGCGCCAGCAGCTTGTTCAGGGAAGGAGAGACCCAGTACTTC. Its translation: CASSLFREGETQYF.

The chain uses TRBV10-2 and TRBJ1-3, with TRBD1 identical over 9 bases. The germline gives CDR1 WSHSY, CDR2 SAAADI. This CDR3 contains 18 residues. The V segment lost 2 bases and the J segment 0 bases; nucleotides outside the gene matches: 8. CDR3 amino acids: CASSEEWDRVVSGNTIYF. The CDR3 DNA is TGCGCCAGCAGTGAGGAATGGGACAGGGTTGTCTCTGGAAACACCATATATTTT.

The chain uses TRBV19 and TRBJ2-3; 8 nucleotides align to TRBD1. Germline V lookup: CDR1 LNHDA, CDR2 SQIVND (reference sequence). V lost 6 bases, J lost 1 base, and 6 bases stayed unmatched. The CDR3 spans 15 residues. The CDR3 reads CASRRAGGGTDTQYF. The DNA for the CDR3 is TGTGCCAGTAGGAGAGCAGGGGGCGGCACAGATACGCAGTATTTT. The variable domain in full, completed from reference TRBV19 and TRBJ2-3, reads DGGITQSPKYLFRKEGQNVTLSCEQNLNHDAMYWYRQDPGQGLRLIYYSQIVNDFQKGDIAEGYSVSREKKESFPLTVTSAQKNPTAFYLCASRRAGGGTDTQYFGPGTRLTVL.